The clone carrying this TCR beta chain was seen at least ten times. The target antigen is unknown. The source of the sample is a study of neurological immune-mediated disorders. Findings and limits, study-wide: There were no CDR3 amino acid sequences shared by expanded clones across subjects, a result suggesting private repertoires in all groups.

A single run covered 15-18 subjects with over 170 million TCR-beta sequences. One entry per CDR3 protein results from TCRdb running MiXCR on the 5' RACE reads. The table has fewer than 25,000 distinct CDR3 sequences, 10% to 15% seen once. Losses at the gene ends were 8 bases for V and 2 bases for J; bases not matched to a gene: 5. CDR1 and CDR2 (germline): DFQATT, SNEGSKA (reference sequence). This CDR3 comprises 12 residues. Material: PBMCs. The sequence came from a woman in her fifties or sixties with HTLV-1-associated myelopathy (HAM/TSP). The chain uses TRBV20-1 and TRBJ1-2; 7 positions match TRBD1. Written as DNA, the CDR3 is TGCAGTTTTGACAGGGAGAACTATGGCTACACCTTC. It specifies CSFDRENYGYTF.